A selection of T cell receptor beta chains follows, all from one sample in a study of blood T cell repertoires in COVID-19. Profiling relied on immunoSEQ multiplex PCR, and the TCRdb table lists in-frame clones only, not all of them. The sample has about 150,000 clones, 91% seen once. Sequencing used peripheral blood. The receptors were sampled from a man aged 50 or older with acute or convalescent COVID-19. Each CDR3 is given without its conserved first and last residue.

>TRBV10-2|TRBJ2-7
ASSARQSSYEQY
>TRBV28|TRBJ1-2
ASRSPGEGNYGYT
>TRBV9|TRBJ1-5
ASSPGTGGDVNQPQH
>TRBV15|TRBJ1-2
ATSTSSTRDRRYGYT
>TRBV18|TRBJ2-5
ASSPWLAGGMETQY
>TRBV4-2|TRBJ2-2
ASSQSAANTGELF
>TRBV19|TRBJ1-3
ASTRTGFESGNTIY
>TRBV27|TRBJ1-5
ASSSDGGPMAQH
>TRBV10-3|TRBJ1-2
AIVGVADNYGYT
>TRBV18|TRBJ1-2
ASSPDTGAQGYT
>TRBV7-9|TRBJ1-4
ASSSHAGGIATNEKLF
>TRBV18|TRBJ2-1
ASSRAGTAENEQF
>TRBV4-3|TRBJ1-2
ASSQGQGMGYGYT
>TRBV29-1|TRBJ1-2
SVVGGNYGYT
>TRBV28|TRBJ2-7
ASSTGGSNFEQY
>TRBV19|TRBJ1-5
ASSIFRDSNQPQH
>TRBV24-1|TRBJ2-4
ATSDRGSKNIQY
>TRBV3-1/TRBV3-2|TRBJ2-5
ASSRLAGGQETQY
>TRBV7-2|TRBJ2-1
ASSLAGTRIHNEQF
>TRBV30|TRBJ1-1
AWSRSTEAF
>TRBV10-3|TRBJ1-3
AVTGISGNTIY
>TRBV5-5|TRBJ2-2
ASSVDREVSTGELF
>TRBV14|TRBJ2-3
ASRGAGTDTQY
>TRBV14|TRBJ2-7
ASSQRPRQNAYEQY
>TRBV5-1|TRBJ1-1
ASSLVAGGTEAF
>TRBV5-1|TRBJ1-1
ASRSQGDTEAF
>TRBV7-2|TRBJ2-5
ASSVTGTSLETQY
>TRBV9|TRBJ2-1
ASSFTGTSGRWAYNEQF
>TRBV7-9|TRBJ1-6
ASRAQGYNSPLH
>TRBV28|TRBJ2-7
ASRGRQGATGSYEQY
>TRBV6-2/TRBV6-3|TRBJ2-3
ASSYSPGQGFPSSTDTQY
>TRBV9|TRBJ2-3
ASGGTTDTQY
>TRBV19|TRBJ2-2
ASSRRAPMNTGELF
>TRBV6-5|TRBJ1-2
ASILDRVNYGYT
>TRBV19|TRBJ1-5
ASSIAGGLGAQH
>TRBV5-4|TRBJ1-4
ASSRDATNEKLF
>TRBV9|TRBJ2-2
ASSAQGAATGELF
>TRBV19|TRBJ2-2
ASSILGQEGTGELF
>TRBV7-2|TRBJ2-5
ASSLGLAGGPGQETQY
>TRBV4-3|TRBJ2-3
ASSRTLVAGTTDTQY
>TRBV6-5|TRBJ2-7
ASTGTSYEQY
>TRBV7-9|TRBJ2-7
ASSFPGPSGDEQY
>TRBV12-3/TRBV12-4|TRBJ2-1
ASSLQSYNEQF
>TRBV7-8|TRBJ1-4
ASSLGSPEKLF
>TRBV27|TRBJ2-7
ASSLSLGRSYEQY
>TRBV2|TRBJ2-2
ASSEQLASGELF
>TRBV3-1/TRBV3-2|TRBJ2-7
ASSQSGSYEQY
>TRBV6-6|TRBJ2-2
ASSYQGANTGELF
>TRBV11-2|TRBJ1-1
ASIPGTGYTEAF
>TRBV2|TRBJ1-6
ASSSDRGWSPLH
>TRBV6-5|TRBJ2-2
ASIPTWDRTGELF
>TRBV19|TRBJ2-3
ASSQSTGSDTQY
>TRBV28|TRBJ1-1
ASSASTGGTEAF
>TRBV5-6|TRBJ2-1
ASSYGPDNNEQF
>TRBV18|TRBJ1-4
ASSLNTGATNEKLF